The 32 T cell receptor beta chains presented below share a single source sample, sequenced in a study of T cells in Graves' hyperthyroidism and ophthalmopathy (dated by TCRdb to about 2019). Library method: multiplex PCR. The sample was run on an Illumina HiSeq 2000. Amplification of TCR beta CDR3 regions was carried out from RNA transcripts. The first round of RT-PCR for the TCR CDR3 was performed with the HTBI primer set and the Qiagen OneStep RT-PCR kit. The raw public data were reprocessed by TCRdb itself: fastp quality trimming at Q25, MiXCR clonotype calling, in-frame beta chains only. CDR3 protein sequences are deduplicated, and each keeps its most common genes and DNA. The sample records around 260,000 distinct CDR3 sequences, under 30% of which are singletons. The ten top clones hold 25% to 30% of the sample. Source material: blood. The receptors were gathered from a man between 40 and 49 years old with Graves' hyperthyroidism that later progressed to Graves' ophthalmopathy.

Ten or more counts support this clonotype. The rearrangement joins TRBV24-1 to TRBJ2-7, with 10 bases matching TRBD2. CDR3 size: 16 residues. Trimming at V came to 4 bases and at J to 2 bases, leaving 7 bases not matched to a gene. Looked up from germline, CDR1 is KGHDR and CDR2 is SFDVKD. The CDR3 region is CATSEASGSRAYEQYF. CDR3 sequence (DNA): TGTGCCACCAGTGAGGCTAGCGGGAGTCGTGCCTACGAGCAGTACTTC.

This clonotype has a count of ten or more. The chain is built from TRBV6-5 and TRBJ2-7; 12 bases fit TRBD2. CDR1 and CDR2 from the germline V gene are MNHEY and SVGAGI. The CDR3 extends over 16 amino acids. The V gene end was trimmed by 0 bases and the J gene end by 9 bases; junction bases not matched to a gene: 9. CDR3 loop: CASSYSGGLAGVSQYF. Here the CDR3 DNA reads TGTGCCAGCAGTTACTCGGGGGGACTAGCGGGCGTTTCGCAGTACTTC.

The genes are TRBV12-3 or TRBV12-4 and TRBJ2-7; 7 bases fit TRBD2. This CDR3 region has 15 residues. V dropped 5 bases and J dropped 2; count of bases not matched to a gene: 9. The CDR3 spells CASSPWEGGTYEQYF. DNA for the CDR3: TGTGCCAGCAGTCCATGGGAGGGAGGGACCTACGAGCAGTACTTC.

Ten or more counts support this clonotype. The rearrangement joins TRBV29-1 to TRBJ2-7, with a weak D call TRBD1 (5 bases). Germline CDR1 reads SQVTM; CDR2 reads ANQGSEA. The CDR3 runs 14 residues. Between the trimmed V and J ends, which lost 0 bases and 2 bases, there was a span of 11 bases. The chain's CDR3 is CSVEDPTAPYEQYF. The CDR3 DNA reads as TGCAGCGTTGAAGACCCGACAGCTCCCTACGAGCAGTACTTC.

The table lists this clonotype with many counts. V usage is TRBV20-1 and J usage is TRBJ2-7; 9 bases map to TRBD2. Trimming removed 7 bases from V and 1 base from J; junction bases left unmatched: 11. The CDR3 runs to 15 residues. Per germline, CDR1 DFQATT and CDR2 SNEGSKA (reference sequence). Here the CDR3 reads CSGGAAGGPSYEQYF. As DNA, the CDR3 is TGCAGTGGTGGTGCGGCGGGAGGGCCTTCCTACGAGCAGTACTTC.

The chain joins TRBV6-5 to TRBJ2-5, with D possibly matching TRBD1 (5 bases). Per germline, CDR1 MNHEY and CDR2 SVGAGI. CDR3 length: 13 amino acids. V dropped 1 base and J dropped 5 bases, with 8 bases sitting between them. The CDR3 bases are TGTGCCAGCAGTTACTTTAAGGGGGAGACCCAGTACTTC. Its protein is CASSYFKGETQYF.

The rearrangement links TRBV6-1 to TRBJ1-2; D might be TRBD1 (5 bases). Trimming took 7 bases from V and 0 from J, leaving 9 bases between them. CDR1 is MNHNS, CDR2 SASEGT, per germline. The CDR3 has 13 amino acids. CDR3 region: CASTGIPNYGYTF. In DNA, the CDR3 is TGTGCCAGCACAGGGATCCCTAACTATGGCTACACCTTC.

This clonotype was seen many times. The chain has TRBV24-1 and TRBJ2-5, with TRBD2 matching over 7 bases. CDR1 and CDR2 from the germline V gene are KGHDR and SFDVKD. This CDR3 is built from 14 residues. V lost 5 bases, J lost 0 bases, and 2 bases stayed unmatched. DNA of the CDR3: TGTGCCACCAGTGGCCTAGCGGACCAAGAGACCCAGTACTTC. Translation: CATSGLADQETQYF.

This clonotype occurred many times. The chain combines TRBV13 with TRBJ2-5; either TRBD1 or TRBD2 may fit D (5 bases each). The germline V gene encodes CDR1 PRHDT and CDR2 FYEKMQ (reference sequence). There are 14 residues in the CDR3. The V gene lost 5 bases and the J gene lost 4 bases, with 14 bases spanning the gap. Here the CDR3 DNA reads TGTGCCAGCAGCCGAGGGGATTTATTAGAGACCCAGTACTTC. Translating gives CASSRGDLLETQYF.

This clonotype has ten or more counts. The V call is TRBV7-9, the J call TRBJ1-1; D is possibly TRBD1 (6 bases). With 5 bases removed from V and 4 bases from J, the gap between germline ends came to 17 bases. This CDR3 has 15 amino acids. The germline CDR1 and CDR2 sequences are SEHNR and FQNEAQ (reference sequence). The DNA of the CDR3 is TGTGCCAGCAGCAAAGACAGGTGGTTCGGCACTGAAGCTTTCTTT. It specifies CASSKDRWFGTEAFF.

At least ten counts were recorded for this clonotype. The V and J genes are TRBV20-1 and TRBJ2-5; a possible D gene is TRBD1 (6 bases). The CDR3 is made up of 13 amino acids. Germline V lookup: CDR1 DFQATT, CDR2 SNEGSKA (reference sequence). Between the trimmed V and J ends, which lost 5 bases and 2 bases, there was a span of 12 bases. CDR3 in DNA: TGCAGTGCTCCAAGGACAGAGCAAGAGACCCAGTACTTC. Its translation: CSAPRTEQETQYF.

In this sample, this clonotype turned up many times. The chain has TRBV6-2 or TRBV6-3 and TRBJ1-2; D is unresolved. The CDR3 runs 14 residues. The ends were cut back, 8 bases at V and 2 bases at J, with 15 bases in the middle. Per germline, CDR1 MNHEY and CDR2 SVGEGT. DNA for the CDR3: TGTGCCAGCGTACAGTCGGGCGGAAACTATGGCTACACCTTC. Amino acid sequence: CASVQSGGNYGYTF.

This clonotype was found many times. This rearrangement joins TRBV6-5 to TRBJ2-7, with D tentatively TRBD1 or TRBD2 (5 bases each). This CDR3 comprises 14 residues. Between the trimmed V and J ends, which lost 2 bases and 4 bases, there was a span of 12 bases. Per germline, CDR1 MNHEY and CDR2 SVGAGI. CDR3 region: CASSYGAGVYEQYF. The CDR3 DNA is TGTGCCAGCAGTTACGGGGCCGGGGTGTACGAGCAGTACTTC.

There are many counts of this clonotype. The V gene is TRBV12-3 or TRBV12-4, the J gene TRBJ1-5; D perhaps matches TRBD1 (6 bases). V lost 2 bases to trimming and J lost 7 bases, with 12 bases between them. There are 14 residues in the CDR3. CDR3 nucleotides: TGTGCCAGCAGTTTAAATGGGGGCGGGCAGCCCCAGCATTTT. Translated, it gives CASSLNGGGQPQHF.

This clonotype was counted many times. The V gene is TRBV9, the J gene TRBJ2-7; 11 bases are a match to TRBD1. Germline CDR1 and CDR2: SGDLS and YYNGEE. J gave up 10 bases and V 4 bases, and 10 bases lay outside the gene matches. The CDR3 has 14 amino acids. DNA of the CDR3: TGTGCCAGCAGCCCCGGGACAGGGGGGCGTCCCCAGTACTTC. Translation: CASSPGTGGRPQYF.

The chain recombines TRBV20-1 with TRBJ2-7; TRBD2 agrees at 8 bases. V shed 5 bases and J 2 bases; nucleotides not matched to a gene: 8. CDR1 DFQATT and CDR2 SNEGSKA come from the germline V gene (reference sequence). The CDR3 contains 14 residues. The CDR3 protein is CSAPPTGGTYEQYF. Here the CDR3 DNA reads TGCAGTGCTCCACCCACGGGAGGGACCTACGAGCAGTACTTC.

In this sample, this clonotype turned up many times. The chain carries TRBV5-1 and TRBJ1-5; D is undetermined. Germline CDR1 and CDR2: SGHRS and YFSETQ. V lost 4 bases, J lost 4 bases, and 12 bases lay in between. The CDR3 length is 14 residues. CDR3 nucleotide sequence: TGCGCCAGCAGCCAGGTCCCTGGAAATCAGCCCCAGCATTTT. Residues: CASSQVPGNQPQHF.

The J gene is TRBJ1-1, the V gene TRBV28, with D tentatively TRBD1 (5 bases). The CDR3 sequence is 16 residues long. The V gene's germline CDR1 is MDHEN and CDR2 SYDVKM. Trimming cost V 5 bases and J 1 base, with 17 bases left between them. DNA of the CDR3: TGTGCCAGCAGTCCGCGACAGATCGTTTCGAACACTGAAGCTTTCTTT. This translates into CASSPRQIVSNTEAFF. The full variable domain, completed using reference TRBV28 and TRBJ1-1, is DVKVTQSSRYLVKRTGEKVFLECVQDMDHENMFWYRQDPGLGLRLIYFSYDVKMKEKGDIPEGYSVSREKKERFSLILESASTNQTSMYLCASSPRQIVSNTEAFFGQGTRLTVV.

CDR3 nucleotides: TGTGCCAGCAGCTTAAATCAAGCGGGGAACCAAGAGACCCAGTACTTC. Protein product: CASSLNQAGNQETQYF. The chain combines TRBV11-2 with TRBJ2-5, with 7 nucleotides matching TRBD2. From germline, CDR1 is SGHAT and CDR2 FQNNGV. Germline trimming cut 2 bases from V and 0 bases from J; bases unmatched to any gene: 6. The CDR3 loop spans 16 amino acids.

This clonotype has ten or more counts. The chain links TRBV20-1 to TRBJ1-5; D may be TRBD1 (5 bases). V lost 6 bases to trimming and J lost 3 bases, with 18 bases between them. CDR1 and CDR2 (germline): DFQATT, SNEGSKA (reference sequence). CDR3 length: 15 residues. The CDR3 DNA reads TGCAGTGCCCTATCAGGTGGGGGGAACAATCAGCCCCAGCATTTT. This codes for CSALSGGGNNQPQHF.

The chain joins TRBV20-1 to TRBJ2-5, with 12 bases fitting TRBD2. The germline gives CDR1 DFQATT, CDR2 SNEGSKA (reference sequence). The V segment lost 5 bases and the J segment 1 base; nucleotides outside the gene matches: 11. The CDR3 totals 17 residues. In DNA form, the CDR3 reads TGCAGTGCTCCGACTACAGGACTAGCGGGGTTCCAAGAGACCCAGTACTTC. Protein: CSAPTTGLAGFQETQYF.

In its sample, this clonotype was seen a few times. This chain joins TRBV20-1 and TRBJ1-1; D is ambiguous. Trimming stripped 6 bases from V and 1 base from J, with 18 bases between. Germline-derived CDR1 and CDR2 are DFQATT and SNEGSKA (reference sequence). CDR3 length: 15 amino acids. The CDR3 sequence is CSATSRVRRNTEAFF. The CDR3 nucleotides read TGCAGTGCCACCAGCAGAGTCCGCAGGAACACTGAAGCTTTCTTT.

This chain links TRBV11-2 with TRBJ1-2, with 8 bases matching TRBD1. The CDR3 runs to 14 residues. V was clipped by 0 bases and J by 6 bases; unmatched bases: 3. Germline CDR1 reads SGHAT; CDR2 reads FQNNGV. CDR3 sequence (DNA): TGTGCCAGCAGCTTAGATGCAGGGGGCGATGGCTACACCTTC. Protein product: CASSLDAGGDGYTF.

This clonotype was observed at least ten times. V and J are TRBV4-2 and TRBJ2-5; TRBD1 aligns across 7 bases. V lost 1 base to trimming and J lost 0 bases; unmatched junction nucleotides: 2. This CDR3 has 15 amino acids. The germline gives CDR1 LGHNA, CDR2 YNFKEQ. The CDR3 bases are TGTGCCAGCAGCCAAGGGGACAGATACCAAGAGACCCAGTACTTC. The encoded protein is CASSQGDRYQETQYF.

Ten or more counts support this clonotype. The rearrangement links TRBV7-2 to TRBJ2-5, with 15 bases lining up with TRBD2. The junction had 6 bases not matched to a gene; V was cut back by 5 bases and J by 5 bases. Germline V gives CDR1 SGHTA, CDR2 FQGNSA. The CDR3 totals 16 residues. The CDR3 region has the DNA TGTGCCAGCAGCCAGCGGACTAGCGGGAGGGCGGAGACCCAGTACTTC. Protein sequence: CASSQRTSGRAETQYF. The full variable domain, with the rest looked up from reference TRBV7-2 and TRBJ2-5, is GAGVSQSPSNKVTEKGKDVELRCDPISGHTALYWYRQSLGQGLEFLIYFQGNSAPDKSGLPSDRFSAERTGGSVSTLTIQRTQQEDSAVYLCASSQRTSGRAETQYFGPGTRLLVL.

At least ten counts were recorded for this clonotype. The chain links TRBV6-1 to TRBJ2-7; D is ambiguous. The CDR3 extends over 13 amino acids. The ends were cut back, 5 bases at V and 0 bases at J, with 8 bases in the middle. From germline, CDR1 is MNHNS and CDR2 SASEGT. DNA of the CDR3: TGTGCCAGCAGTCCCGCAGCCTCCTACGAGCAGTACTTC. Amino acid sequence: CASSPAASYEQYF.

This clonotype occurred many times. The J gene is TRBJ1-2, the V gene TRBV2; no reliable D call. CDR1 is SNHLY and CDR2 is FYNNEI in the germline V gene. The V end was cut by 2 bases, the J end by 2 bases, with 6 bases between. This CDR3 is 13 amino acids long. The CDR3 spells CASSENKNYGYTF. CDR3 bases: TGTGCCAGCAGTGAAAACAAAAACTATGGCTACACCTTC.

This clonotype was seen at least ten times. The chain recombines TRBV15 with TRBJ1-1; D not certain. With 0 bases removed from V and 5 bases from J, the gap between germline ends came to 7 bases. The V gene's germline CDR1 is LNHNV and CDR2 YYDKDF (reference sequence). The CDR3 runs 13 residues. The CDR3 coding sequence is TGTGCCACCAGCAGAGACTTTCTAACTGAAGCTTTCTTT. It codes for CATSRDFLTEAFF.

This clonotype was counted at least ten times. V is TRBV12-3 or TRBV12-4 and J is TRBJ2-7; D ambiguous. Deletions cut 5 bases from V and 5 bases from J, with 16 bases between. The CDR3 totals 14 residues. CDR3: CASSLAGASHEQYF. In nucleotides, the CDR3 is TGTGCCAGCAGTCTGGCCGGAGCGTCCCACGAGCAGTACTTC.

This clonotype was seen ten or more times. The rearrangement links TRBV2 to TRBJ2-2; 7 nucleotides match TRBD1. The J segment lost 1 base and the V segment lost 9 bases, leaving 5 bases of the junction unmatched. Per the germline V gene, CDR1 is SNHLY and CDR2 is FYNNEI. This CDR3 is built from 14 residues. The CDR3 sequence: CASRQGGNTGELFF. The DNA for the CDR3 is TGTGCCAGTCGACAGGGTGGGAACACCGGGGAGCTGTTTTTT.

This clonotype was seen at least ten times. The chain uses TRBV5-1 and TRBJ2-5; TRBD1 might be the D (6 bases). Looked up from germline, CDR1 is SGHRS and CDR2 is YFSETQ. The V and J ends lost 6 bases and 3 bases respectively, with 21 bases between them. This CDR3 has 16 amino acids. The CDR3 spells CASKRRGTEIKETQYF. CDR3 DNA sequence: TGCGCCAGCAAAAGAAGGGGGACCGAGATCAAAGAGACCCAGTACTTC.

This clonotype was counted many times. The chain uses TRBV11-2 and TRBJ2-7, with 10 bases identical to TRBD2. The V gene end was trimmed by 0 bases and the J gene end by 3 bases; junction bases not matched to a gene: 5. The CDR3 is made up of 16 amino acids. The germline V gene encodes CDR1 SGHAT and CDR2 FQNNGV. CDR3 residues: CASSLEYTSGNYEQYF. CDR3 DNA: TGTGCCAGCAGCTTAGAGTATACTAGCGGGAACTACGAGCAGTACTTC.